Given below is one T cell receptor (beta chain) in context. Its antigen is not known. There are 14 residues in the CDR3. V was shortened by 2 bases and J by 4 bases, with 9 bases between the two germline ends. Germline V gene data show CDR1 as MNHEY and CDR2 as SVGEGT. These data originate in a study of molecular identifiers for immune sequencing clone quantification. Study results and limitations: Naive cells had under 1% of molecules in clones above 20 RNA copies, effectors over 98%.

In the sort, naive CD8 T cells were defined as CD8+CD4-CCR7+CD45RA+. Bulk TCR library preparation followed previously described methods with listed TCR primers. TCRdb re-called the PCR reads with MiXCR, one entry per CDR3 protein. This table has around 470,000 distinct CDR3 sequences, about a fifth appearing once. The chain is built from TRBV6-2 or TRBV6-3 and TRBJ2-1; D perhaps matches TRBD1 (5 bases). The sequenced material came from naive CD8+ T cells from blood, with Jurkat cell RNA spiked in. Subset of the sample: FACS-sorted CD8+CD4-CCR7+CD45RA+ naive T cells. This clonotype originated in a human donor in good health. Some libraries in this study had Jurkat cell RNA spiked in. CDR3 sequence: CASSYETGYNEQFF. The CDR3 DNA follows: TGTGCCAGCAGTTACGAAACAGGTTACAATGAGCAGTTCTTC.